This T cell receptor beta chain was identified during a study of CD8+CD57+ T cells in acquired aplastic anemia. Study at large: Sorted CD4+ and CD8+ cells yielded DNA averaging around 3.2 ug. Healthy donor sequencing depth: about 10 million CD4+, around 12 million CD8+ reads.

A remark on this clonotype: No antigen is known for it. The germline gene is not matched at one end of the junction; a read error may be the cause.

Germline V gene data show CDR1 as MNHEY and CDR2 as SVGAGI. This CDR3 has 13 residues. Findings and limits, study-wide: Levels of CD8+ Simpson's diversity were not significantly distinct in patients versus controls.

The template for TCR beta VDJ and CDR3 sequence profiling was genomic DNA. TCRdb reprocessed the reads via MiXCR and lists one record per CDR3 protein. The sample lists around 130,000 distinct CDR3 sequences; more than 40% were seen once. This chain connects TRBV6-5 to TRBJ1-2, with 7 nucleotides matching TRBD1. Input material: sorted CD4+, CD8+, or CD8+CD57+ T cells (not recorded which) from PBMCs. The receptor was isolated from a human donor in good health, serving as a control. CDR3 sequence: CTSGFDRVEGYTF. In DNA form, the CDR3 reads TGTACCAGCGGTTTCGACAGGGTGGAGGGCTACACCTTC.